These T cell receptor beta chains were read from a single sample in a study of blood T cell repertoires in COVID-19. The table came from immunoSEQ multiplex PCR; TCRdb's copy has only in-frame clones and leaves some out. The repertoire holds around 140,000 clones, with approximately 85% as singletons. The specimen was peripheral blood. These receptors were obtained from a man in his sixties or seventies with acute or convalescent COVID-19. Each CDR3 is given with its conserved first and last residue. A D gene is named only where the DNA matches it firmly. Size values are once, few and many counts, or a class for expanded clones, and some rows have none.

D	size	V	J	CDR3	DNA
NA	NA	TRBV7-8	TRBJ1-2	CASAEGVGYGYTF	TGTGCCAGCGCCGAGGGGGTCGGATATGGCTACACCTTC
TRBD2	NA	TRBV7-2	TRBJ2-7	CASSRREGTDEQYF	TGTGCCAGCAGTCGACGGGAGGGCACGGACGAGCAGTACTTC
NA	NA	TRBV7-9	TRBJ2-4	CASSSRPGRRLAKNIQYF	TGTGCCAGCAGCTCCCGCCCCGGGCGGAGGTTAGCCAAAAACATTCAGTACTTC
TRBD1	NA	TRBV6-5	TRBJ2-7	CASRSDRVTYEQYF	TGTGCCAGCAGGTCGGACAGGGTTACCTACGAGCAGTACTTC
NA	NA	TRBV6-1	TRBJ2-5	CASSEGSKETQYF	TGTGCCAGCAGCGAAGGTAGCAAGGAGACCCAGTACTTC
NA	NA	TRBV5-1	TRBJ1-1	CASSWGPSRDTEAFF	TGCGCCAGCAGCTGGGGGCCCTCCAGGGACACTGAAGCTTTCTTT
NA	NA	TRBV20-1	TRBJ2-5	CSASVGGEETQYF	TGCAGTGCTAGTGTAGGAGGAGAAGAGACCCAGTACTTC
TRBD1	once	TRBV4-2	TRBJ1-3	CASSHFGQEKSGNTIYF	TGTGCCAGCAGCCATTTCGGACAGGAGAAATCTGGAAACACCATATATTTT
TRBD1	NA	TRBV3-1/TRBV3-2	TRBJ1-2	CASSLGTGGSEGYTF	TGTGCCAGCAGCCTGGGGACAGGGGGATCTGAGGGCTACACCTTC
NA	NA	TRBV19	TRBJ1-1	CASSIRGSYTEAFF	TGTGCCAGTAGTATACGGGGGAGCTACACTGAAGCTTTCTTT
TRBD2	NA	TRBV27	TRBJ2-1	CASSPSAGGSYNEQFF	TGTGCCAGCAGTCCGTCAGCGGGAGGGTCCTACAATGAGCAGTTCTTC
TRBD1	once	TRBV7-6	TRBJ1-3	CASSLDRGPGNTIYF	TGTGCCAGCAGCCTGGACAGGGGACCTGGAAACACCATATATTTT
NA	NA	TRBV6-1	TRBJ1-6	CASSEFSRWPGHSPLHF	TGTGCCAGCAGTGAATTTTCTAGGTGGCCAGGGCATTCACCCCTCCACTTT
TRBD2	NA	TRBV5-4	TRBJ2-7	CASSSAAGLAGYYEQYF	TGTGCCAGCAGCTCAGCCGCGGGACTAGCGGGGTACTACGAGCAGTACTTC
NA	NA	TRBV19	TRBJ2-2	CASSKQGNTGELFF	TGTGCCAGTAGTAAACAGGGTAACACCGGGGAGCTGTTTTTT
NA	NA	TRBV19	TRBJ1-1	CASTRGLNTEAFF	TGTGCCAGTACCAGAGGGCTGAACACTGAAGCTTTCTTT
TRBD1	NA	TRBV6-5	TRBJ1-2	CASRIEGQLIYGYTF	TGTGCCAGCAGAATTGAGGGACAGCTTATCTATGGCTACACCTTC
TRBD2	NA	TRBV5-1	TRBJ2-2	CASSSGLAGRGATGELFF	TGCGCCAGCAGCTCGGGACTAGCGGGGAGAGGGGCCACCGGGGAGCTGTTTTTT
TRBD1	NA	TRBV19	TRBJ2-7	CASRLAGGYEQYF	TGTGCCAGTAGGTTGGCAGGGGGCTACGAGCAGTACTTC
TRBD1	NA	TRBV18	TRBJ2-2	CASSPTADRAAGELFF	TGTGCCAGCTCACCGACGGCGGACAGGGCAGCCGGGGAGCTGTTTTTT
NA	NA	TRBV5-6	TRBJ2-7	CASSSRTAAFYEQYF	TGTGCCAGCAGCTCGCGGACTGCGGCTTTCTACGAGCAGTACTTC
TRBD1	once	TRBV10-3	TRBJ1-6	CAIRRTGEYNSPLHF	TGTGCCATCAGACGGACAGGGGAGTATAATTCACCCCTCCACTTT
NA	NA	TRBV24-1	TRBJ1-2	CAAGQDYGYTF	TGTGCCGCGGGGCAGGACTATGGCTACACCTTC
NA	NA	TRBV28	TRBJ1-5	CASSTGLSQPQHF	TGTGCCAGCAGTACAGGGTTAAGTCAGCCCCAGCATTTT
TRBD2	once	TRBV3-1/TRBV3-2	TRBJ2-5	CASSRSGTSWETQYF	TGTGCCAGCAGCCGTTCCGGGACTAGCTGGGAGACCCAGTACTTC
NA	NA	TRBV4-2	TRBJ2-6	CASSQEVGTLESGANVLTF	TGTGCCAGCAGCCAAGAGGTGGGGACTCTAGAATCTGGGGCCAACGTCCTGACTTTC
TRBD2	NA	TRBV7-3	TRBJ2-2	CASSLGWTSGRTTGELFF	TGTGCCAGCAGCTTGGGGTGGACTAGCGGGAGGACCACCGGGGAGCTGTTTTTT
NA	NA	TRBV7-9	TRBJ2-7	CASSLGFGVGVYEQYF	TGTGCCAGCAGCTTAGGATTTGGGGTAGGGGTCTACGAGCAGTACTTC
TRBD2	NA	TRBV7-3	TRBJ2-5	CASSSGGGLVGETQYF	TGTGCCAGCAGCTCTGGAGGAGGACTAGTTGGTGAGACCCAGTACTTC
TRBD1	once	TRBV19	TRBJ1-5	CASGQGGPNQPQHF	TGTGCCAGCGGGCAGGGGGGCCCCAATCAGCCCCAGCATTTT
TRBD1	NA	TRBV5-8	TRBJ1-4	CASSAGQGRTNEKLFF	TGTGCCAGCAGCGCCGGACAGGGGCGGACTAATGAAAAACTGTTTTTT
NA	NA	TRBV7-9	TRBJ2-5	CASSSRLGGETQYF	TGTGCCAGCAGCTCGAGACTAGGCGGAGAGACCCAGTACTTC
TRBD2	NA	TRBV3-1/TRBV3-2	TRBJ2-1	CASSQDGAGVPYNEQFF	TGTGCCAGCAGCCAAGATGGGGCGGGGGTTCCCTACAATGAGCAGTTCTTC
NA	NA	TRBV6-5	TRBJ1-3	CASSYSWSSGNTIYF	TGTGCCAGCAGTTACTCTTGGAGCTCTGGAAACACCATATATTTT
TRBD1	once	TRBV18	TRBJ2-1	CASSFGQGDYNEQFF	TGTGCCAGCTCTTTTGGACAGGGGGACTACAATGAGCAGTTCTTC
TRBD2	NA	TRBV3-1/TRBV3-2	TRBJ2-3	CASSRALSSGSKDTQYF	TGTGCCAGCAGCCGAGCCCTGTCGAGCGGGAGTAAAGATACGCAGTATTTT
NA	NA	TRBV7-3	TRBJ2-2	CASSELSGELFF	TGTGCCAGCAGCGAACTCTCTGGGGAGCTGTTTTTT
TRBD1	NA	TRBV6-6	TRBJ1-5	CASRNRDRNQPQHF	TGTGCCAGCAGGAACCGGGACAGGAATCAGCCCCAGCATTTT
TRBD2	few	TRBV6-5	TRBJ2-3	CASTGTSGLTDTQYF	TGTGCCAGCACCGGGACTAGCGGACTCACAGATACGCAGTATTTT
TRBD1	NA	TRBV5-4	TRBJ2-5	CASSLAAGGEETQYF	TGTGCCAGCAGCTTGGCGGCAGGGGGCGAGGAGACCCAGTACTTC
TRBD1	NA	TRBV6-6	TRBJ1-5	CASSYTGGSNQPQHF	TGTGCCAGCAGTTACACAGGGGGCAGCAATCAGCCCCAGCATTTT
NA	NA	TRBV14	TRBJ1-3	CASSPRQDTIYF	TGTGCCAGCAGCCCCCGTCAGGACACCATATATTTT
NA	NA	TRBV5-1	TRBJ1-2	CASSLEGAGPNYGYTF	TGCGCCAGCAGCTTAGAAGGTGCGGGACCAAACTATGGCTACACCTTC
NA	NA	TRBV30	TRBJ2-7	CAWSVWAHMGKYEQYF	TGTGCCTGGAGTGTATGGGCCCACATGGGCAAATACGAGCAGTACTTC
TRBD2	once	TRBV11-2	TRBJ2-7	CASSWSLAGAYSYEQYF	TGTGCCAGCAGCTGGAGCCTCGCGGGAGCCTACTCCTACGAGCAGTACTTC
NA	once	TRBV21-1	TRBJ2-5	CASSNPQGKEETQYF	TGTGCCAGCAGCAACCCACAGGGTAAGGAAGAGACCCAGTACTTC
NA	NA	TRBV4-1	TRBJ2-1	CASSQDMSSYNEQFF	TGCGCCAGCAGCCAAGACATGAGCTCCTACAATGAGCAGTTCTTC
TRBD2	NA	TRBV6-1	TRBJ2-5	CASDEAGGKETQYF	TGTGCCAGCGATGAAGCGGGAGGGAAGGAGACCCAGTACTTC
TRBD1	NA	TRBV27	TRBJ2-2	CASRWSGGTGELFF	TGTGCCAGCAGATGGTCAGGGGGCACCGGGGAGCTGTTTTTT
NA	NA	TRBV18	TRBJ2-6	CASSLLGGSGANVLTF	TGTGCCAGCTCACTCCTCGGGGGCTCTGGGGCCAACGTCCTGACTTTC
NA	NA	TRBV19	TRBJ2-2	CASIQTNTGELFF	TGTGCCAGTATACAGACGAACACCGGGGAGCTGTTTTTT
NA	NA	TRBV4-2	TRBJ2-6	CASSQDGAGASGANVLTF	TGTGCCAGCAGCCAAGATGGGGCAGGAGCATCTGGGGCCAACGTCCTGACTTTC
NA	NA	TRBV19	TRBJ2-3	CASKVAGSTDTQYF	TGTGCCAGTAAGGTGGCAGGGAGCACAGATACGCAGTATTTT
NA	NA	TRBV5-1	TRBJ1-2	CASSLSVSGHGYTF	TGCGCCAGCAGCTTGTCAGTCTCGGGTCATGGCTACACCTTC
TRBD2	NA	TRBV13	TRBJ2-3	CASRGLAGGPGDTQYF	TGTGCCAGCAGAGGGTTAGCGGGGGGGCCTGGGGATACGCAGTATTTT
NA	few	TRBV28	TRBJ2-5	CASTPLLGAGVTQYF	TGTGCCAGCACCCCTCTCCTAGGGGCAGGGGTTACCCAGTACTTC
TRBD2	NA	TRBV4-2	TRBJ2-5	CASSPGGLQQAETQYF	TGTGCCAGCAGCCCGGGAGGGCTCCAACAGGCAGAGACCCAGTACTTC